Listed below are T cell receptor beta chains from one sample, sequenced in a study of persistence of HIV-infected CD4 T cells. TCRdb's copy holds only in-frame clones and misses some; the assay was immunoSEQ multiplex PCR. The table has roughly 28,000 clones, around 73% seen once. These receptors lack a known antigen. Here the sequenced sample was CD4+ T cells sorted from PBMCs after approximately 18-hour stimulation, taken from a patient who received antiretroviral therapy. The source is an adult woman with HIV who was CMV-seropositive. CDR3s include the opening cysteine and the closing phenylalanine or tryptophan. The D gene is left open where the match is weak. For some rows the clone size is stated as once, few or many, or as a class when expanded; others skip it.

J gene	clone size	V gene	D gene	CDR3 DNA	CDR3 protein
TRBJ1-1	NA	TRBV5-1	NA	TGCGCCAGCAGCTTGGATGGGGAAACTGAAGCTTTCTTT	CASSLDGETEAFF
TRBJ2-2	few	TRBV2	TRBD1	TGTGCCAGCAGAGCCCAGGGGGCGGCCGGGGAGCTGTTTTTT	CASRAQGAAGELFF
TRBJ2-1	NA	TRBV6-5	NA	TGTGCCAGCAGCCTCCTCCGGCTTGAGCAGTTCTTC	CASSLLRLEQFF
TRBJ1-1	NA	TRBV6-5	TRBD1	TGTGCCAGCACTCCGAACAGGGGTAACACTGAAGCTTTCTTT	CASTPNRGNTEAFF
TRBJ2-3	once	TRBV29-1	NA	TGCAGCGTTGGAGACCGGGGCACAGATACGCAGTATTTT	CSVGDRGTDTQYF
TRBJ1-1	few	TRBV6-1	NA	TGTGCCAGCAGTGAAAACGTGAACACTGAAGCTTTCTTT	CASSENVNTEAFF
TRBJ1-6	NA	TRBV7-9	NA	TGTGCCAGCAGCTTGAACAGGGATTCACCCCTCCACTTT	CASSLNRDSPLHF
TRBJ1-1	NA	TRBV19	NA	TGTGCCAGTAGGATCGGACAGACGAACACTGAAGCTTTCTTT	CASRIGQTNTEAFF
TRBJ1-1	NA	TRBV29-1	NA	TGCAGCGTTGTTCCGGCCCCCAGGACTGAAGCTTTCTTT	CSVVPAPRTEAFF
TRBJ2-5	NA	TRBV5-1	NA	TGCGCCAGCAGCTTAACCGGCCGGACGGTCCAAGAGACCCAGTACTTC	CASSLTGRTVQETQYF
TRBJ1-6	once	TRBV7-9	TRBD1	TGTGCCAGCAGCCTACCAGCCCAGACAGGGCGAAATTCACCCCTCCACTTT	CASSLPAQTGRNSPLHF
TRBJ1-2	NA	TRBV7-8	NA	TGTGCCAGCAGCTTAGTGTGGGGGGCGCGAGGCTATGGCTACACCTTC	CASSLVWGARGYGYTF
TRBJ1-1	NA	TRBV27	NA	TGTGCCAGCCTGAACACTGAAGCTTTCTTT	CASLNTEAFF
TRBJ2-2	NA	TRBV6-5	TRBD1	TGTGCCAGCAGTCTTAGGACAGGGAAGATCGGGGAGCTGTTTTTT	CASSLRTGKIGELFF
TRBJ1-2	NA	TRBV3-1/TRBV3-2	TRBD1	TGTGCCAGCAGCCGCCACGGACGGGGGGACAGAGACTATGGCTACACCTTC	CASSRHGRGDRDYGYTF
TRBJ1-2	NA	TRBV6-6	TRBD1	TGTGCCAGCAGCCGGACAGGGAGGGAGTTCTACACCTTC	CASSRTGREFYTF
TRBJ1-2	NA	TRBV6-5	NA	TGTGCCAGCAGTTACCAGGCCGGGCAAGGCTACACCTTC	CASSYQAGQGYTF
TRBJ2-5	NA	TRBV7-6	NA	TGTGCCAGCACCCCCGTGGGCGCGGAGACCCAGTACTTC	CASTPVGAETQYF
TRBJ2-6	once	TRBV6-1	NA	TGTGCCAGCAGTGAAGCTCGAGTTACTGGGGCCAACGTCCTGACTTTC	CASSEARVTGANVLTF
TRBJ1-5	NA	TRBV10-3	NA	TGTGCCTCATCAGCTGTAGGGGATGGTCAGCCCCAGCATTTT	CASSAVGDGQPQHF
TRBJ1-4	NA	TRBV19	NA	TGTGCCAGTAGTGAGCTCCGGGGGCGTAGGGAAAAACTGTTTTTT	CASSELRGRREKLFF
TRBJ1-5	NA	TRBV19	TRBD1	TGTGCCAGTAGTATAGTCTCAGGGGGAAGCAATCAGCCCCAGCATTTT	CASSIVSGGSNQPQHF
TRBJ1-4	NA	TRBV9	TRBD1	TGTGCCAGCAGCGTAGACTCTCGGGACAGTGAAAAACTGTTTTTT	CASSVDSRDSEKLFF
TRBJ1-1	NA	TRBV5-1	NA	TGCGCCAGCAGCGAGAGGGAGGGGACTGAAGCTTTCTTT	CASSEREGTEAFF
TRBJ2-5	NA	TRBV20-1	NA	TGCAGTGCTAGTTGGCTTCAACAAGAGACCCAGTACTTC	CSASWLQQETQYF
TRBJ1-5	once	TRBV12-5	NA	TGTGCTAGTGGTTTCGCAGGGAATAGCAATCAGCCCCAGCATTTT	CASGFAGNSNQPQHF
TRBJ1-1	NA	TRBV6-5	NA	TGTGCCAGCAGTTACTCTTACCGGAACACTGAAGCTTTCTTT	CASSYSYRNTEAFF
TRBJ2-3	NA	TRBV5-1	NA	TGCGCCAGCAGCGAGTATGGCGGGGATACGCAGTATTTT	CASSEYGGDTQYF
TRBJ1-4	NA	TRBV2	TRBD1	TGTGCCAGCAGGCCGGACAGGGGTAACGAAAAACTGTTTTTT	CASRPDRGNEKLFF
TRBJ1-5	NA	TRBV7-2	TRBD1	TGTGCCAGCAGCTCCCGACAGGGATTAGAGAATCAGCCCCAGCATTTT	CASSSRQGLENQPQHF
TRBJ1-1	NA	TRBV9	TRBD1	TGTGCCAGCAGCGGAGGGGGCCTGGACACTGAAGCTTTCTTT	CASSGGGLDTEAFF
TRBJ1-1	few	TRBV7-9	NA	TGTGCCAGCAGCTCGGGACTTCATTGGAACACTGAAGCTTTCTTT	CASSSGLHWNTEAFF
TRBJ2-7	NA	TRBV28	TRBD1	TGTGCCAGCAGACGTACGGGACAGGGCTACGAGCAGTACTTC	CASRRTGQGYEQYF
TRBJ1-5	NA	TRBV6-5	NA	TGTGCCAGCAGTTACTCCTTAGGGGGGGGACAGCCCCAGCATTTT	CASSYSLGGGQPQHF
TRBJ1-3	NA	TRBV15	NA	TGTGCCACAACCCCGGGCTCTGGAAACACCATATATTTT	CATTPGSGNTIYF
TRBJ1-6	NA	TRBV6-5	NA	TGTGCCAGCAGCCCCCGACGGAATAATTCACCCCTCCACTTT	CASSPRRNNSPLHF
TRBJ1-2	NA	TRBV2	NA	TGTGCCAGCAGTGAAACAGTGTCCAATTTAGGCTACACCTTC	CASSETVSNLGYTF
TRBJ2-3	NA	TRBV5-6	NA	TGTGCCAGCAGCTCTGAGACTAGATTACGTTCTGATACGCAGTATTTT	CASSSETRLRSDTQYF
TRBJ2-3	NA	TRBV7-7	TRBD1	TGTGCTAGCAGCTTAGGCAGGGGGCGAACAGATACGCAGTATTTT	CASSLGRGRTDTQYF
TRBJ2-1	NA	TRBV7-2	NA	TGTGCCAGCAGCGGTCTCAATGAGCAGTTCTTC	CASSGLNEQFF
TRBJ2-2	once	TRBV27	TRBD2	TGTGCCAGCAGTTTATTCGTGGCGGGGGCCGGGGAGCTGTTTTTT	CASSLFVAGAGELFF
TRBJ1-1	NA	TRBV4-2	NA	TGTGCCAGCAGCCAAGATAGGGGCCCGACTGGTGAAGCTTTCTTT	CASSQDRGPTGEAFF
TRBJ2-3	NA	TRBV7-8	TRBD2	TGTGCCAGCACTTTCCACTCGGCGGGCGGGGGGCAGTATTTT	CASTFHSAGGGQYF
TRBJ2-6	once	TRBV3-1/TRBV3-2	NA	TGTGCCAGCAGCCAAGGGAGGATCTCTGGGGCCAACGTCCTGACTTTC	CASSQGRISGANVLTF
TRBJ2-3	NA	TRBV18	TRBD2	TGTGCCAGCTCACCATCGGGGGGGAAAACAGATACGCAGTATTTT	CASSPSGGKTDTQYF